One TCR beta chain is described in this entry. The antigen is undetermined. This entry is derived from a study of CD8+ T cells in alopecia areata. Whole-study context: Administration of oral tofacitinib to treated patients was at 5 to 10 mg twice daily. Treatment with tofacitinib (6 to 18 months) was followed by 6 months off drug. Treated patients received severity scores based on the percentage of scalp area affected. Whole-study results and caveats: Elevated clonality characterized lesional scalp relative to normal scalp, particularly in alopecia totalis/universalis.

The germline V gene has CDR1 SQVTM and CDR2 ANQGSEA. This CDR3 has 12 residues. V lost 3 bases to trimming and J lost 8 bases, with 11 bases between them. Treatment specified: oral pan-JAK inhibitor, 5-10 mg twice daily. Once RNA had been extracted, it was reverse transcribed into cDNA to act as the sequencing template. Data came from immunoSEQ multiplex PCR; TCRdb stores just in-frame clones and leaves some out. This table holds some 130,000 clones, about 59% found once. The sample consisted of CD8+ T cells sorted from blood, taken at week 4, from a patient treated with tofacitinib. The TCR comes from a human donor with alopecia areata. The chain has TRBV29-1 and TRBJ1-3, with D unclear. CDR3 DNA: TGCAGCGTTGAGGTCCCCCCGGACACCATATATTTT. Amino acids: CSVEVPPDTIYF.